This entry features one TCR beta chain sequence. Antigen: not known. These data originate in a study of glioma-infiltrating T cells after dendritic cell vaccination. Study-wide context: Autologous tumor lysate-pulsed dendritic cell vaccination was given between about 2002 and 2012.

The primer mix had 60 V beta and 13 J beta primers. Some clones are missing from TCRdb's copy, which holds only in-frame ones; the method was immunoSEQ multiplex PCR. The data show roughly 60,000 clones, 86% seen once. General study results and limits: Survival was not directly related to TCR clonality in these patients.

As for time point: after dendritic cell vaccination, including at tumor progression/relapse. Per germline, CDR1 MNHEY and CDR2 SVGAGI. Trimming removed 5 bases from V and 7 bases from J, with 12 bases in between. This CDR3 is built from 13 residues. The sample in question was blood, obtained after dendritic cell vaccination. The TCR originated in a human donor with glioblastoma. This chain connects TRBV6-5 to TRBJ1-5; D is unresolved. CDR3 DNA sequence: TGTGCCAGCAGTCCCCGAGTGTTCCAGCCCCAGCATTTT. It translates to CASSPRVFQPQHF.